A selection of T cell receptor beta chains follows, all from one sample in a study of blood T cell repertoires in COVID-19. The repertoire was sequenced with immunoSEQ multiplex PCR; TCRdb's copy has only in-frame clones and lacks some. The data show approximately 190,000 clones, just under 85% seen once. Sequences were obtained from peripheral blood. The receptors come from a woman between 65 and 79 years old with active or convalescent COVID-19. Each CDR3 is given with its conserved first and last residue. Fields, in order: J gene, V gene, clone size, D gene, CDR3 DNA, CDR3 protein. The D gene is left open where the match is weak. A row's size may be missing; if present it is once, few, many or a size class.

TRBJ2-5	TRBV4-1	.	TRBD1	TGCGCCAGCAGCCAAGAGGGGGGACAGGCCCCAGAGACCCAGTACTTC	CASSQEGGQAPETQYF
TRBJ2-7	TRBV28	.	TRBD1	TGTGCCAGCAGTTTAGGGGGACAGCGGTACGAGCAGTACTTC	CASSLGGQRYEQYF
TRBJ2-2	TRBV5-1	.	.	TGCGCCAGCAGCTTGGGGGGAGGCACCGGGGAGCTGTTTTTT	CASSLGGGTGELFF
TRBJ1-2	TRBV21-1	.	.	TGTGCCAGCGGGACAGCTACCTATGGCTACACCTTC	CASGTATYGYTF
TRBJ2-1	TRBV4-1	.	.	TGCGCCAGCAGCCAAGGGGACTTTTCCAATGAGCAGTTCTTC	CASSQGDFSNEQFF
TRBJ2-7	TRBV24-1	.	.	TGTGCCACCAGTGATTTGAAGGGGGCCTACGAGCAGTACTTC	CATSDLKGAYEQYF
TRBJ2-5	TRBV20-1	once	TRBD2	TGCAGTGCTAGTAGGGTAGCGGGGAAACAAGAGACCCAGTACTTC	CSASRVAGKQETQYF
TRBJ1-1	TRBV4-1	.	TRBD1	TGCGCCAGCAGCCGGGGACAGGGGGCGGCCCCGAACACTGAAGCTTTCTTT	CASSRGQGAAPNTEAFF
TRBJ2-1	TRBV20-1	once	TRBD2	TGCAGTGCTAGTAAGGGACTACCCGCTGGTAATGAGCAGTTCTTC	CSASKGLPAGNEQFF
TRBJ1-2	TRBV3-1/TRBV3-2	.	TRBD1	TGTGCCAGCAGCCTCGGGACAGGCGGTAACTATGGCTACACCTTC	CASSLGTGGNYGYTF
TRBJ2-7	TRBV21-1	.	.	TGTGCCAGCAGCAAAAAGAGGGGACTAGAGGAGAACTACGAGCAGTACTTC	CASSKKRGLEENYEQYF
TRBJ2-3	TRBV11-2	.	.	TGTGCCAGCAGCTCCCCGGTCCCAGGAACAGATACGCAGTATTTT	CASSSPVPGTDTQYF
TRBJ1-4	TRBV15	.	.	TGTGCCACCAGCAGAGATGGGGGGGCGGGAGAAAAACTGTTTTTT	CATSRDGGAGEKLFF
TRBJ1-1	TRBV30	many	TRBD1	TGTGCCTGGAGGGGTAGGGGGCGCGGTACTGAAGCTTTCTTT	CAWRGRGRGTEAFF
TRBJ2-1	TRBV15	.	TRBD2	TGTGCCACCAGCAGACTGGGACTAGCGGGGAATGAGCAGTTCTTC	CATSRLGLAGNEQFF
TRBJ1-2	TRBV5-1	.	.	TGCGCCAGCAGCTTGGTTGGGGGCCCTGGCTACACCTTC	CASSLVGGPGYTF
TRBJ1-6	TRBV7-9	.	TRBD1	TGTGCCAGCAGCCTAACGGACAGGCCGTCGTCACCCCTCCACTTT	CASSLTDRPSSPLHF
TRBJ2-1	TRBV5-6	.	.	TGTGCCAGCAGCCTCCGGGCTAGCGTCTACAATGAGCAGTTCTTC	CASSLRASVYNEQFF
TRBJ2-2	TRBV5-1	few	TRBD1	TGCGCCAGCAGCTCCGGCGGGACAGGAAACACCGGGGAGCTGTTTTTT	CASSSGGTGNTGELFF
TRBJ2-1	TRBV5-4	.	.	TGTGCCAGCAGCCCAGACGGCCCTAACAGGCAGTTCTTC	CASSPDGPNRQFF
TRBJ1-1	TRBV29-1	.	TRBD1	TGCAGCGTTGATCTTGGCCAGGGGGGTAACACTGAAGCTTTCTTT	CSVDLGQGGNTEAFF
TRBJ1-6	TRBV5-6	.	TRBD1	TGTGCCAGCAGCTTGAGGGTTGGGACAGGGAGCTCCTATAATTCACCCCTCCACTTT	CASSLRVGTGSSYNSPLHF
TRBJ1-6	TRBV9	.	.	TGTGCCAGCAGCGTAGGGATCCGGGACCTCCACTTT	CASSVGIRDLHF
TRBJ1-3	TRBV9	.	TRBD1	TGTGCCAGCAGCGTAGGGGACAGGGCCCCGGGCACCATATATTTT	CASSVGDRAPGTIYF
TRBJ2-2	TRBV6-5	.	TRBD1	TGTGCCAGCAGAAACAGGGGGCTGGGGGCCGGGGAGCTGTTTTTT	CASRNRGLGAGELFF
TRBJ2-7	TRBV5-4	.	.	TGTGCCAGCAGCTTGATAGGACAGAGCTCCTACGAGCAGTACTTC	CASSLIGQSSYEQYF
TRBJ1-3	TRBV5-6	once	.	TGTGCCAGCAGCTTGCCCCAGGGTGGAAACACCATATATTTT	CASSLPQGGNTIYF
TRBJ2-7	TRBV6-1	.	.	TGTGCCAGCAGTGGGGATCTTGGGGCCGGATTTGGGTACGAGCAGTACTTC	CASSGDLGAGFGYEQYF
TRBJ2-1	TRBV5-1	.	TRBD2	TGCGCCAGCAGCTTAGGCGGGAGGGACAATGAGCAGTTCTTC	CASSLGGRDNEQFF
TRBJ2-1	TRBV5-1	.	TRBD2	TGCGCCAGCAGAAGTCTAGCGGGAGTGCCAAGGGGCGATGAGCAGTTCTTC	CASRSLAGVPRGDEQFF
TRBJ2-7	TRBV7-2	.	TRBD2	TGTGCCAGCAGCTTAGGGGGACTAGATCCCTACGAGCAGTACTTC	CASSLGGLDPYEQYF
TRBJ2-7	TRBV28	once	TRBD2	TGTGCCAGCAGCCGCGGGACTAGCGGGGCATACGAGCAGTACTTC	CASSRGTSGAYEQYF
TRBJ1-2	TRBV24-1	.	.	TGTGCCACCAGTGAATATTCAGGGGTCTACACCTTC	CATSEYSGVYTF
TRBJ2-7	TRBV28	.	.	TGTGCCAGCAGTCTCTTCGGCAGGACCTACGAGCAGTACTTC	CASSLFGRTYEQYF